This T cell receptor beta chain was recovered during a study of siplizumab effects on memory and regulatory T cells. This table comes from immunoSEQ multiplex PCR, and its TCRdb copy is limited to in-frame clones, with some not included. The sample records about 120,000 clones, approximately 94% being singletons. Study-wide results and caveats: A minor fraction of alloreactive clones, and no more, mapped to unstimulated subsets.

On this clone itself: Its antigen is unknown.

Germline V gene data show CDR1 as SQVTM and CDR2 as ANQGSEA. The V end lost 4 bases, the J end lost 2 bases, and 6 bases lay between the germline ends. The CDR3 is 13 residues long. Sequencing input: non-Treg CD4+ T cells sorted from blood. The V call is TRBV29-1, the J call TRBJ2-6; D not certain. The source is a human donor in good health. The CDR3, as DNA: TGCAGCGTTGCAGACACTGGGGCCAACGTCCTGACTTTC. Translated, it gives CSVADTGANVLTF. Looking up the rest from reference TRBV29-1 and TRBJ2-6 gives the full variable domain: SAVISQKPSRDICQRGTSLTIQCQVDSQVTMMFWYRQQPGQSLTLIATANQGSEATYESGFVIDKFPISRPNLTFSTLTVSNMSPEDSSIYLCSVADTGANVLTFGAGSRLTVL.